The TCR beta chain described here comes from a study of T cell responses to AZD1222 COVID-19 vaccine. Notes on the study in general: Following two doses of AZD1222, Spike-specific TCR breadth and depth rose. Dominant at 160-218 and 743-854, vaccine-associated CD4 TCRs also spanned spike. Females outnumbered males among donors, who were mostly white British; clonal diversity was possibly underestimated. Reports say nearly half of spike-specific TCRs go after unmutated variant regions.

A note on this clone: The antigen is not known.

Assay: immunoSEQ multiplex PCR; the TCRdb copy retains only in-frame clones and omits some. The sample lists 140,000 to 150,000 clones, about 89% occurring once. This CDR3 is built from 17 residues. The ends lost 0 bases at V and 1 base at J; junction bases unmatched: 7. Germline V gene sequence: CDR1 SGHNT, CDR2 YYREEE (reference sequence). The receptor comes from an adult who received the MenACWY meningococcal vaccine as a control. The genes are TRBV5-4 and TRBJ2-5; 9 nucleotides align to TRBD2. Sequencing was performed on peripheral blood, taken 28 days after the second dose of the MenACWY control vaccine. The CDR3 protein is CASSLGGGRATQETQYF. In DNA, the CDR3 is TGTGCCAGCAGCTTGGGGGGCGGGAGGGCCACCCAAGAGACCCAGTACTTC. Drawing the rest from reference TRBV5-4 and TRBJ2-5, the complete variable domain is ETGVTQSPTHLIKTRGQQVTLRCSSQSGHNTVSWYQQALGQGPQFIFQYYREEENGRGNFPPRFSGLQFPNYSSELNVNALELDDSALYLCASSLGGGRATQETQYFGPGTRLLVL.